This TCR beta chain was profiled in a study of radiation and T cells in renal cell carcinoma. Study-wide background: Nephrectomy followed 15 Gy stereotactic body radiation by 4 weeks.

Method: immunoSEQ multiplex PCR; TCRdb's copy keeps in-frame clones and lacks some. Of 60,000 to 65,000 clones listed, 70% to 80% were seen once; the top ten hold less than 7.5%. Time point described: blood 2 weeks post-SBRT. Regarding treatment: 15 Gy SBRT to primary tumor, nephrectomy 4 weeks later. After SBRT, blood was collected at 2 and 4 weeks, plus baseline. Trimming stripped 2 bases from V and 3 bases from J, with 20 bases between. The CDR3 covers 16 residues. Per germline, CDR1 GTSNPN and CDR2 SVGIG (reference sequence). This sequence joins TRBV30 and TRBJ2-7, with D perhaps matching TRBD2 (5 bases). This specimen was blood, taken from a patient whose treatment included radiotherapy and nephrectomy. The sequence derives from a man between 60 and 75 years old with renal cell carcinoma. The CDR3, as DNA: TGTGCCTGGAGTTGGGCGGGTTGGGGAAAAGGCTACGAGCAGTACTTC. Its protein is CAWSWAGWGKGYEQYF. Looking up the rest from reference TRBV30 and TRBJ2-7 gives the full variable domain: SQTIHQWPATLVQPVGSPLSLECTVEGTSNPNLYWYRQAAGRGLQLLFYSVGIGQISSEVPQNLSASRPQDRQFILSSKKLLLSDSGFYLCAWSWAGWGKGYEQYFGPGTRLTVT.